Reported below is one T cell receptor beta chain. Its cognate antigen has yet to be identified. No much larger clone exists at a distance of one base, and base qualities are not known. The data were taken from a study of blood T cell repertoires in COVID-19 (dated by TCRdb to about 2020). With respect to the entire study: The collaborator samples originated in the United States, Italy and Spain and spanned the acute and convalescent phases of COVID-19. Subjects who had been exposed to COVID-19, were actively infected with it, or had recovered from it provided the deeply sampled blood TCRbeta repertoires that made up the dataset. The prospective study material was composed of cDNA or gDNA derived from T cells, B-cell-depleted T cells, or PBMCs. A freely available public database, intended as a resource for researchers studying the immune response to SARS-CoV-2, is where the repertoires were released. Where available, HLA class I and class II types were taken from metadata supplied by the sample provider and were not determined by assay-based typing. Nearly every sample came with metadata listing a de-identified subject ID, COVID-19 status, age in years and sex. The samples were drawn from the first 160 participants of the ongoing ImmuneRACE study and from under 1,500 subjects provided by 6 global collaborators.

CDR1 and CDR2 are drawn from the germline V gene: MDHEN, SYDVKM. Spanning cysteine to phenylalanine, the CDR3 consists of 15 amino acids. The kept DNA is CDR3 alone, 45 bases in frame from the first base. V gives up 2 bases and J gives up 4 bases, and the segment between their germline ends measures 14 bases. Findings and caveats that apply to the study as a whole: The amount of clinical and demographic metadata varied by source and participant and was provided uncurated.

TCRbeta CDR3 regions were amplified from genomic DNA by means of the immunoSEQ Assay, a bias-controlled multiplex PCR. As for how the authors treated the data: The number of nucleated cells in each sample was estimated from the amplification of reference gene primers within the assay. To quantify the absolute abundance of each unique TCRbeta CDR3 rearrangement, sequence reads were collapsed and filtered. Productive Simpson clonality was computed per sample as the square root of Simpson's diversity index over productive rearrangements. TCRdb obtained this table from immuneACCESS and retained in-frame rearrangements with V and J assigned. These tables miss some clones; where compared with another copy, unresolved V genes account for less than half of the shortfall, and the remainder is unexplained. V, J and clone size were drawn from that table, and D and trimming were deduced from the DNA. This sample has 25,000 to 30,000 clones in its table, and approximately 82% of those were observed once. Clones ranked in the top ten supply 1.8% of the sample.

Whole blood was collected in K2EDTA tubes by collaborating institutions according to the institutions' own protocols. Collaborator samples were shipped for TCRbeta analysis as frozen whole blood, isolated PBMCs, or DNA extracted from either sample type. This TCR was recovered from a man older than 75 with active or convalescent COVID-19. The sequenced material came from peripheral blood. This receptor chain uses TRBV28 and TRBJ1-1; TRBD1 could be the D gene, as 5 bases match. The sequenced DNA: TGTGCCAGCAGTTTACCGGGGGACTGGGGCACTGAAGCTTTCTTT. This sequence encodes CASSLPGDWGTEAFF.